A selection of T cell receptor beta chains follows, all from one sample in a study of cytomegalovirus exposure and HLA in healthy donors. Measured with immunoSEQ multiplex PCR; TCRdb has only the in-frame clones, and not every one. The table has approximately 110,000 clones, around 80% seen once. The specimen was PBMCs. These receptors originate from a woman aged 60-75 years in good health and CMV-seropositive. The CDR3 runs from the conserved cysteine through the conserved F or W. The D gene is left open where the match is weak. A row's size may be missing; if present it is once, few, many or a size class.

J gene	clone size	V gene	D gene	CDR3 DNA	CDR3 protein
TRBJ1-2	once	TRBV5-1	NA	TGCGCCAGCAGCTTGGTTACAGTTAACTATGGCTACACCTTC	CASSLVTVNYGYTF
TRBJ2-7	NA	TRBV30	TRBD2	TGTGCCTGGAGTGGACTAGCGGCCTACGAGCAGTACTTC	CAWSGLAAYEQYF
TRBJ1-6	NA	TRBV27	TRBD1	TGTGCCAGCAGGCTAGGACAGGGAACCTATAATTCACCCCTCCACTTT	CASRLGQGTYNSPLHF
TRBJ1-2	NA	TRBV5-1	TRBD1	TGCGCCAGCAGCCCCTCGGACAGGGTTTATGGCTACACCTTC	CASSPSDRVYGYTF
TRBJ1-1	NA	TRBV11-1	NA	TGTGCCAGCAGCTTTTTTGGATCCCCGGGAGCTTTCTTT	CASSFFGSPGAFF
TRBJ2-1	NA	TRBV7-3	TRBD2	TGTGCCAGCAGCTTAAGCGGGAGCTCCTACAATGAGCAGTTCTTC	CASSLSGSSYNEQFF
TRBJ1-5	NA	TRBV6-1	NA	TGTGCCAGCAGTGACCACAATCAGCCCCAGCATTTT	CASSDHNQPQHF
TRBJ1-2	NA	TRBV5-4	NA	TGTGCCAGCAGCTTGGCGGGCTATGGCTACACCTTC	CASSLAGYGYTF
TRBJ1-3	NA	TRBV4-2	NA	TGTGCCAGCAGCCAAGATCTTTCTACCCGGGGAGCTCTCTCTGGAAACACCATATATTTT	CASSQDLSTRGALSGNTIYF
TRBJ2-7	NA	TRBV6-6	NA	TGTGCCAGCAGACCCAAAGCTAGGCTGGACGAGCAGTACTTC	CASRPKARLDEQYF
TRBJ1-4	few	TRBV2	NA	TGTGCCAGCAGTGATTTGGGAGGGGAAAAACTGTTTTTT	CASSDLGGEKLFF
TRBJ1-5	NA	TRBV19	NA	TGTGCCAGTAGTATAGAACGGGGGACTCAGCCCCAGCATTTT	CASSIERGTQPQHF
TRBJ2-3	NA	TRBV15	NA	TGTGCCACCAGCAGAGCAGGGGAAGGAATTGATACGCAGTATTTT	CATSRAGEGIDTQYF
TRBJ1-1	NA	TRBV7-2	TRBD1	TGTGCCAGCAGCCCAGACTTGACAGGGACCACTGAAGCTTTCTTT	CASSPDLTGTTEAFF
TRBJ1-2	NA	TRBV10-3	NA	TGTGCCATCAGTGAAGGCAGGGCTTATGGCTACACCTTC	CAISEGRAYGYTF
TRBJ1-5	few	TRBV2	TRBD1	TGTGCCAGCAGGACCGACAGGGGGGGAAATCAGCCCCAGCATTTT	CASRTDRGGNQPQHF
TRBJ1-1	NA	TRBV7-9	NA	TGTGCCAGCAGTGATCAGGGAACTGAAGCTTTCTTT	CASSDQGTEAFF
TRBJ1-3	NA	TRBV10-3	NA	TGTGCCATCAGTAGCGGTTTTGGTGGAAACACCATATATTTT	CAISSGFGGNTIYF
TRBJ2-3	NA	TRBV27	NA	TGTGCCAGCAGTTTAGCCGGTACGCAGTATTTT	CASSLAGTQYF
TRBJ2-3	NA	TRBV30	NA	TGTGCCTGGAGTGACTGGGCGGAGCGGAGAGATACGCAGTATTTT	CAWSDWAERRDTQYF
TRBJ1-4	few	TRBV6-1	NA	TGTGCCAGCAGTGGGACAGTAACCGAAAAACTGTTTTTT	CASSGTVTEKLFF
TRBJ2-3	NA	TRBV9	NA	TGTGCCAGCAGCGTAGGACTAAGCACAGATACGCAGTATTTT	CASSVGLSTDTQYF
TRBJ1-4	NA	TRBV9	NA	TGTGCCAGCAGCCCCCGAGGCAGTTTTAATGAAAAACTGTTTTTT	CASSPRGSFNEKLFF
TRBJ1-2	NA	TRBV6-5	NA	TGTGCCAGCAGCCCACAGGGCAGGAACTATGGCTACACCTTC	CASSPQGRNYGYTF
TRBJ1-2	NA	TRBV25-1	TRBD1	TGTGCCAGCAGTGAATTAGCCGGACTCGAAGGGGGCCATGGCTACACCTTC	CASSELAGLEGGHGYTF
TRBJ1-2	NA	TRBV4-1	NA	TGCGCCAGCAGCCAAGATCCTCCCCGGGTGGATGGCTACACCTTC	CASSQDPPRVDGYTF
TRBJ1-2	NA	TRBV2	TRBD1	TGTGCCAGCCAGAGACAGGGGTCGTTTTATGGCTACACCTTC	CASQRQGSFYGYTF
TRBJ2-6	NA	TRBV6-6	TRBD1	TGTGCCAGCAGTCCCCGACAGGGGGCTGGGGCCAACGTCCTGACTTTC	CASSPRQGAGANVLTF
TRBJ2-6	NA	TRBV7-3	NA	TGTGCCAGCAGCCGTTCTGGGGCCAACGTCCTGACTTTC	CASSRSGANVLTF
TRBJ2-3	NA	TRBV7-2	NA	TGTGCCAGCAGCCTCTGGCTAGCACTCGGCACAGATACGCAGTATTTT	CASSLWLALGTDTQYF